The following is a T cell receptor beta chain sequence with its context. What it recognizes is unknown. Template switching supplied a universal primer site; unique molecular identifiers were carried on the cDNA. TCRdb reanalysed the 5' RACE reads using MiXCR and keeps one entry per CDR3 protein. Here the sample spans roughly 1,500,000 distinct CDR3 sequences, under 35% being singletons. The sample comes from a study of identical twins. Findings and caveats of the study: The more abundant beta clonotypes in cord blood had fewer insertions, and memory repertoires did not show this. Out-of-frame sharing of TCR alpha in monozygotic twins was underestimated by models. The study reached conclusions through statistical analysis that was cross-sectional, not following the same donors.

The V gene end was trimmed by 10 bases and the J gene end by 5 bases; junction bases not matched to a gene: 8. Germline V lookup: CDR1 ENHRY, CDR2 SYGVKD. The CDR3 has 14 residues. Sequencing was performed on cord blood. This chain links TRBV10-3 with TRBJ2-1, with 10 bases lining up with TRBD2. The clonotype was recovered from a newborn girl in good health. The CDR3 reads CATASGGNNNEQFF. The CDR3 DNA sequence: TGTGCCACCGCTAGCGGGGGAAATAACAATGAGCAGTTCTTC.